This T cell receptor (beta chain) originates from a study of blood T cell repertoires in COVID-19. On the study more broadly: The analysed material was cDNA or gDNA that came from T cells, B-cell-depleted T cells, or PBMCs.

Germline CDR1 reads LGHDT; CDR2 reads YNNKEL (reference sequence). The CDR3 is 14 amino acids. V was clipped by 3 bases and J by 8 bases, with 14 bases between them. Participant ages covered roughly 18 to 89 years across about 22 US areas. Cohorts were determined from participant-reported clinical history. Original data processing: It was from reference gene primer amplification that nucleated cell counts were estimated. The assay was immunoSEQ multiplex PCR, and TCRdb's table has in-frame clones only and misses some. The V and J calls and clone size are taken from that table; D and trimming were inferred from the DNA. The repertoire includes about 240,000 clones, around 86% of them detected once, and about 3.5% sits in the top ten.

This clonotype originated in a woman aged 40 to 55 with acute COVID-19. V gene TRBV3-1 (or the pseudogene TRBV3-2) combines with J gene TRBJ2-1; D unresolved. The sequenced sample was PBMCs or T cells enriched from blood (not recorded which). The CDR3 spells CASSHFFLPDEQFF. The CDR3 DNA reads TGTGCCAGCAGCCATTTTTTTCTTCCGGATGAGCAGTTCTTC.